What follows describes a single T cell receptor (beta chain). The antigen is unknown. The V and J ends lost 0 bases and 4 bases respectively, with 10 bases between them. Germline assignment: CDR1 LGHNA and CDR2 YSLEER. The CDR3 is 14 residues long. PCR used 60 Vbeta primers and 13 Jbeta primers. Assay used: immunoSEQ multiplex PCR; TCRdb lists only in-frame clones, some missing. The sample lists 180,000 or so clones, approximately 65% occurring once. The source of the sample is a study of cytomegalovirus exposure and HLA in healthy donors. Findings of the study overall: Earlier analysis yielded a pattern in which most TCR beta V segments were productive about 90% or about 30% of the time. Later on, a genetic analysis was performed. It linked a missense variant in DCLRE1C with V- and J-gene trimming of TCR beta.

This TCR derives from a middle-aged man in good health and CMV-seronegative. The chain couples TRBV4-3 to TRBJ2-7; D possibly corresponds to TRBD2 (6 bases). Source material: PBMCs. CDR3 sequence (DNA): TGCGCCAGCAGCCAAGATAGGGCGGGATACGAGCAGTACTTC. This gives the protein CASSQDRAGYEQYF.